Listed below are T cell receptor beta chains from one sample, sequenced in a study of regulatory T cells in long-lasting Graves disease. TCRdb analysed the multiplex PCR reads with MiXCR anew, one entry per CDR3 protein. This sample has about 540,000 distinct CDR3 sequences, with approximately 12% found just once. These same records also appear under a second study, on T cells in Graves' hyperthyroidism and ophthalmopathy.

Material: peripheral blood mononuclear cells (PBMCs), obtained at new diagnosis, from a patient treated with antithyroid drugs. These receptors were collected from a man aged 25 to 45 with Graves disease. The CDR3 runs from the conserved cysteine through the conserved F or W. D genes are given only for firm matches. The listing skips clone size in some rows; elsewhere it reads once, few, many or a size class.

v_call,d_call,j_call,cdr3_length,clone_size,cdr3_aa,cdr3_nt
TRBV7-2,NA,TRBJ1-3,14,many,CASSLDFAGNTIYF,TGTGCCAGCAGCTTAGACTTCGCTGGAAACACCATATATTTT
TRBV7-2,TRBD2,TRBJ2-7,18,many,CASSLAGTSGVPPYEQYF,TGTGCCAGCAGCTTAGCGGGCACTAGCGGGGTCCCCCCCTACGAGCAGTACTTC
TRBV5-6,TRBD2,TRBJ2-1,16,few,CASSRAGGFAYNEQFF,TGTGCCAGCAGTCGAGCGGGAGGTTTCGCCTACAATGAGCAGTTCTTC
TRBV29-1,TRBD2,TRBJ2-5,12,many,CSVWGGEETQYF,TGCAGCGTATGGGGGGGAGAGGAGACCCAGTACTTC
TRBV7-9,NA,TRBJ1-5,18,many,CASSLVARTDYSNQPQHF,TGTGCCAGCAGCTTAGTGGCTAGGACAGATTATAGCAATCAGCCCCAGCATTTT
TRBV3-1,NA,TRBJ1-2,12,few,CASSQGEWGYTF,TGTGCCAGCAGCCAAGGGGAATGGGGCTACACCTTC
TRBV2,NA,TRBJ2-2,14,many,CASSDLTATGELFF,TGTGCCAGCAGTGATTTGACGGCCACCGGGGAGCTGTTTTTT
TRBV5-1,NA,TRBJ2-1,15,many,CASSLGQVSYNEQFF,TGCGCCAGCAGCTTGGGACAGGTCTCCTACAATGAGCAGTTCTTC
TRBV20-1,TRBD1,TRBJ2-1,12,many,CSPGQGQGEQFF,TGCAGTCCTGGACAGGGCCAGGGTGAGCAGTTCTTC
TRBV12-3/TRBV12-4,NA,TRBJ1-4,16,many,CASRRFTPTRDEKLFF,TGTGCCAGCAGACGCTTTACACCGACGAGGGACGAAAAACTGTTTTTT
TRBV3-1,NA,TRBJ1-5,14,few,CASSQGVGNQPQHF,TGTGCCAGCAGCCAGGGGGTCGGCAATCAGCCCCAGCATTTT
TRBV7-6,NA,TRBJ2-7,15,NA,CASSSYAPSLGEQYF,TGTGCCAGCAGCTCATATGCCCCTTCCCTGGGCGAGCAGTACTTC
TRBV7-2,NA,TRBJ2-1,17,many,CASSLGAGYARFGEQFF,TGTGCCAGCAGCTTAGGGGCAGGCTATGCCCGATTTGGTGAGCAGTTCTTC
TRBV28,NA,TRBJ2-1,12,NA,CASSLYDGEQFF,TGTGCCAGCAGTTTATATGACGGTGAGCAGTTCTTC
TRBV30,NA,TRBJ2-7,12,NA,CAWTQVGYEQYF,TGTGCCTGGACTCAGGTTGGGTACGAGCAGTACTTC
TRBV24-1,NA,TRBJ2-2,13,NA,CATSLRGTGELFF,TGTGCCACCAGTCTCCGCGGGACCGGGGAGCTGTTTTTT
TRBV20-1,NA,TRBJ2-3,14,few,CSGRLGTSTDTQYF,TGCAGCGGACGACTGGGGACTAGCACAGATACGCAGTATTTT
TRBV30,NA,TRBJ2-2,12,many,CAWSWNTGELFF,TGTGCCTGGAGTTGGAATACCGGGGAGCTGTTTTTT
TRBV6-1,TRBD2,TRBJ2-7,13,NA,CASSGSGTYEQYF,TGTGCCAGCAGCGGTAGCGGGACCTACGAGCAGTACTTC
TRBV20-1,TRBD1,TRBJ1-2,15,NA,CSARVPDRDSYGYTF,TGCAGTGCTAGAGTCCCGGACAGGGACTCCTATGGCTACACCTTC
TRBV5-6,NA,TRBJ2-7,15,few,CASSSSGEVSYEQYF,TGTGCCAGCAGCTCCTCGGGGGAGGTTTCCTACGAGCAGTACTTC
TRBV20-1,NA,TRBJ1-1,16,NA,CSARDILQAMNAEAFF,TGCAGTGCTAGAGATATTTTACAGGCCATGAACGCTGAAGCTTTCTTT
TRBV6-1,NA,TRBJ2-2,15,NA,CAIDRWDKNTGELFF,TGTGCCATCGATAGATGGGACAAGAACACCGGGGAGCTGTTTTTT
TRBV2,NA,TRBJ2-5,16,many,CASSDSPGPIRETQYF,TGTGCCAGCAGTGATTCCCCCGGCCCGATCAGGGAGACCCAGTACTTC
TRBV5-1,NA,TRBJ1-1,14,few,CASSSSGGGTEAFF,TGCGCCAGCAGCTCTTCGGGGGGCGGGACTGAAGCTTTCTTT
TRBV20-1,NA,TRBJ2-7,12,many,CSASSGYYEQYF,TGCAGTGCTTCAAGCGGGTACTACGAGCAGTACTTC
TRBV12-3/TRBV12-4,TRBD1,TRBJ1-1,13,many,CASSLNRGTEAFF,TGTGCCAGCAGCCTAAACAGGGGAACTGAAGCTTTCTTT
TRBV28,NA,TRBJ1-4,15,many,CASSNFGQPNEKLFF,TGTGCCAGCAGTAATTTCGGGCAGCCTAATGAAAAACTGTTTTTT
TRBV19,TRBD1,TRBJ1-2,14,few,CASSIQGDPYGYTF,TGTGCCAGTAGTATACAGGGGGATCCCTATGGCTACACCTTC
TRBV4-1,NA,TRBJ2-1,16,few,CASSQYHSRVYNEQFF,TGCGCCAGCAGCCAATACCACAGCCGAGTCTACAATGAGCAGTTCTTC
TRBV2,NA,TRBJ2-1,13,NA,CASSERGAVEQFF,TGTGCCAGCAGTGAACGGGGCGCCGTGGAGCAGTTCTTC
TRBV4-1,NA,TRBJ2-1,13,NA,CASRGGQINEQFF,TGCGCCAGCAGGGGCGGGCAAATCAATGAGCAGTTCTTC
TRBV27,NA,TRBJ2-1,16,many,CASSYARVFSYNEQFF,TGTGCCAGCAGTTACGCCAGGGTTTTCTCCTACAATGAGCAGTTCTTC
TRBV28,NA,TRBJ1-6,15,many,CASSLGGTPNSPLHF,TGTGCCAGCAGTTTAGGGGGGACCCCAAATTCACCCCTCCACTTT
TRBV19,TRBD1,TRBJ1-5,14,many,CASSTTGGSQPQHF,TGTGCCAGTAGTACGACAGGGGGGAGTCAGCCCCAGCATTTT
TRBV5-1,NA,TRBJ2-3,14,many,CASSLSVREDTQYF,TGCGCCAGCAGCTTGTCAGTGCGGGAAGATACGCAGTATTTT
TRBV11-2,TRBD2,TRBJ2-2,16,NA,CASSPPGAGDTGELFF,TGTGCCAGCAGCCCCCCAGGCGCGGGGGACACCGGGGAGCTGTTTTTT
TRBV27,NA,TRBJ2-5,15,NA,CATSDPGLGRETQYF,TGTGCCACCAGTGACCCCGGACTGGGGAGAGAGACCCAGTACTTC
TRBV11-2,TRBD1,TRBJ2-5,15,many,CASSLRADRAVTQYF,TGTGCCAGCAGCCTAAGGGCGGACAGGGCTGTGACCCAGTACTTC
TRBV18,NA,TRBJ2-6,19,NA,CASSPSQGRSSSGANVLTF,TGTGCCAGCTCACCATCCCAAGGCAGGTCTTCGTCTGGGGCCAACGTCCTGACTTTC
TRBV19,TRBD1,TRBJ1-5,15,many,CASTVMGQGDQPQHF,TGTGCCAGCACTGTGATGGGACAGGGAGATCAGCCCCAGCATTTT
TRBV28,NA,TRBJ2-7,11,many,CASSTYYEQYF,TGTGCCAGCAGTACTTACTACGAGCAGTACTTC
TRBV4-1,NA,TRBJ2-1,14,NA,CASSQGGGNNEQFF,TGTGCCAGCAGCCAAGGGGGGGGAAACAATGAGCAGTTCTTC
TRBV5-1,NA,TRBJ2-7,16,few,CASKGNSGGNHYEQYF,TGCGCCAGCAAAGGGAATAGTGGGGGTAACCACTACGAGCAGTACTTC
TRBV24-1,NA,TRBJ2-1,12,NA,CATSDLKDSYLF,TGTGCCACCAGTGATTTGAAGGACTCCTACCTCTTC
TRBV9,NA,TRBJ1-6,14,NA,CASSVEGFNSPLHF,TGTGCCAGCAGCGTAGAGGGGTTTAATTCACCCCTCCACTTT
TRBV12-3/TRBV12-4,NA,TRBJ2-1,15,many,CASSKTRTGHNEQFF,TGTGCCAGCAGTAAGACCCGAACGGGGCACAATGAGCAGTTCTTC
TRBV12-3/TRBV12-4,TRBD1,TRBJ2-7,14,many,CASSLRDRNYEQYF,TGTGCCAGCAGTTTAAGGGACAGAAATTACGAGCAGTACTTC
TRBV27,NA,TRBJ1-1,12,many,CASSFWGGEAFF,TGTGCCAGCAGCTTCTGGGGAGGAGAAGCTTTCTTT
TRBV6-1,TRBD2,TRBJ2-2,16,NA,CASSPGTSGDTGELFF,TGTGCCAGCAGTCCGGGGACTAGCGGAGACACCGGGGAGCTGTTTTTT